This T cell receptor beta chain stems from a study of T-cell memory formation after mild COVID-19. Whole-study findings and limits: Nothing showed for sure that second-wave clones peaking on day 37 were SARS-CoV-2 specific.

MiXCR, run by TCRdb on the 5' RACE reads, gives a single entry per CDR3 protein. This sample carries roughly 250,000 distinct CDR3 sequences, around 17% of them seen once, and the ten largest clones take roughly 21%. This clonotype was picked up a small number of times. Its target is not known. Germline assignment: CDR1 SQVTM and CDR2 ANQGSEA. This CDR3 has 14 amino acids. The V end was cut by 7 bases, the J end by 3 bases, with 15 bases between. This receptor was obtained from a man in his late teens or twenties who had mild COVID-19 (a few samples of this study predate the infection). Cell type and time point are not known. The sequenced sample was PBMCs or a T cell subset sorted from them (not recorded which). The chain couples TRBV29-1 to TRBJ1-4, with a tentative D call TRBD1 (6 bases). DNA for the CDR3: TGCAGCGCCGGGGGGGGCAGCTCTAATGAAAAACTGTTTTTT. Protein sequence: CSAGGGSSNEKLFF.